This entry lists 22 T cell receptor beta chains sequenced from one sample in a study of cytomegalovirus exposure and HLA in healthy donors. The PCR contained 60 Vbeta and 13 Jbeta primers. Measured with immunoSEQ multiplex PCR; TCRdb has only the in-frame clones, and not every one. The table records over 150,000 clones, about 80% of them present only once. What was sequenced was PBMCs. Receptors originate from a boy between 10 and 17 years old in good health and CMV-seronegative.

V usage is TRBV5-4 and J usage is TRBJ2-7; a weak D match, TRBD1 (6 bases). V was pared by 4 bases and J by 5 bases, with 13 bases between. CDR3 length equals 13 residues. Germline V gene sequence: CDR1 SGHNT, CDR2 YYREEE (reference sequence). In nucleotides, the CDR3 is TGTGCCAGCAGCCTGACAGGAATTAACGAGCAGTACTTC. It specifies CASSLTGINEQYF.

The rearrangement joins TRBV6-1 to TRBJ1-1; D may be TRBD1 (6 bases). The CDR3 consists of 19 residues. V was cut by 3 bases and J by 1 base, with 24 bases left in between. Germline CDR1 and CDR2: MNHNS and SASEGT. CDR3 sequence reads: CASSERTFWQRGGNTEAFF. The CDR3, as DNA: TGTGCCAGCAGTGAGCGGACCTTCTGGCAGAGAGGGGGGAACACTGAAGCTTTCTTT.

This clone has a single count. The V call is TRBV4-3, the J call TRBJ2-1; tentative D call: TRBD1 (5 bases). CDR1 and CDR2 from the germline V gene are LGHNA and YSLEER. Trimming took 3 bases from V and 12 from J, leaving 12 bases between them. This CDR3 has 12 residues. CDR3 sequence: CASSQGPRVQFF. The CDR3 nucleotides read TGCGCCAGCAGCCAGGGGCCACGAGTGCAGTTCTTC.

CDR3 sequence (DNA): TGCGCCAGCAGCCAAGGGCAGGGAACCGGGGAGCTGTTTTTT. This encodes CASSQGQGTGELFF. The rearrangement joins TRBV4-1 to TRBJ2-2; perhaps TRBD1 as D (5 bases). The V end was cut by 1 base, the J end by 5 bases, with 8 bases between. This CDR3 is built from 14 residues. The germline V gene has CDR1 MGHRA and CDR2 YSYEKL.

This CDR3 is CAINDRVHEQYF. DNA for the CDR3: TGTGCCATCAATGACAGGGTCCACGAGCAGTACTTC. The chain joins TRBV28 to TRBJ2-7; 7 bases agree with TRBD1. The CDR3 sequence is 12 residues long. V dropped 10 bases and J dropped 5; count of bases not matched to a gene: 8. The germline CDR1 and CDR2 sequences are MDHEN and SYDVKM.

The rearrangement joins TRBV19 to TRBJ2-3; D is unclear. The V gene lost 6 bases and the J gene lost 3 bases, with 22 bases spanning the gap. The germline V gene has CDR1 LNHDA and CDR2 SQIVND (reference sequence). CDR3 length equals 17 residues. The CDR3 sequence is CASSLPEARSLTDTQYF. The CDR3 nucleotides read TGTGCCAGTAGCCTGCCCGAGGCGAGAAGCTTGACAGATACGCAGTATTTT. Looking up the rest from reference TRBV19 and TRBJ2-3 gives the full variable domain: DGGITQSPKYLFRKEGQNVTLSCEQNLNHDAMYWYRQDPGQGLRLIYYSQIVNDFQKGDIAEGYSVSREKKESFPLTVTSAQKNPTAFYLCASSLPEARSLTDTQYFGPGTRLTVL.

V and J are TRBV4-3 and TRBJ1-2, with 11 positions matching TRBD1. CDR3 size: 17 residues. V gave up 1 base and J gave up 4 bases; unmatched junction bases: 8. CDR1 and CDR2 from the germline V gene are LGHNA and YSLEER. The CDR3 nucleotides read TGCGCCAGCAGCCAAGGGAGGACAGGGGGCTGGATCTATGGCTACACCTTC. Protein: CASSQGRTGGWIYGYTF.

The genes are TRBV9 and TRBJ1-2; TRBD1 might be the D (5 bases). V lost 4 bases and J lost 6, with 16 bases in between. Germline V lookup: CDR1 SGDLS, CDR2 YYNGEE. The CDR3 length is 14 residues. CDR3 sequence (DNA): TGTGCCAGCAGCCCCTGGGCAGGGCCTGATGGCTACACCTTC. It specifies CASSPWAGPDGYTF.

The chain carries TRBV30 and TRBJ2-1, with D perhaps TRBD1 (6 bases). CDR3 length equals 14 residues. In germline, CDR1 is GTSNPN, CDR2 SVGIG (reference sequence). With 2 bases removed from V and 8 bases from J, the gap between germline ends came to 16 bases. The CDR3 sequence: CAWSWQGSGDEQFF. DNA of the CDR3: TGTGCCTGGAGTTGGCAGGGGTCCGGCGATGAGCAGTTCTTC.

The rearrangement uses TRBV9 and TRBJ1-4; D gene uncertain. The ends were cut back, 1 base at V and 14 bases at J, with 15 bases in the middle. The CDR3 has 13 amino acids. Germline V lookup: CDR1 SGDLS, CDR2 YYNGEE. CDR3 in DNA: TGTGCCAGCAGCGTAAAGAGCGGGCCCAAGCTGTTTTTT. Translated, it gives CASSVKSGPKLFF.

The V and J genes are TRBV6-5 and TRBJ1-1; no definite D call. There are 11 residues in the CDR3. Trimming took 6 bases from V and 2 from J, leaving 4 bases between them. CDR1 is MNHEY and CDR2 is SVGAGI in the germline V gene. The CDR3 region has the DNA TGTGCCAGCAGGGCCAACACTGAAGCTTTCTTT. Encoded protein: CASRANTEAFF.

This chain connects TRBV25-1 to TRBJ2-7, with D hard to call. This CDR3 spans 11 amino acids. CDR1 MGHDK and CDR2 SYGVNS come from the germline V gene. V gave up 4 bases and J gave up 3 bases, with 4 bases separating them. The CDR3 is CASSVSYEQYF. The CDR3, as DNA: TGTGCCAGCAGTGTCAGCTACGAGCAGTACTTC.

The rearrangement joins TRBV2 to TRBJ1-3, with unresolved D. Germline V CDR1 and CDR2: SNHLY, FYNNEI. CDR3 length equals 14 residues. Trimming left V 5 bases short and J 6 bases short, with 14 bases between. The CDR3 reads CASSPQVSENTIYF. The CDR3 region has the DNA TGTGCCAGCAGTCCCCAGGTTTCAGAAAACACCATATATTTT. The full variable domain, its missing parts supplied by reference TRBV2 and TRBJ1-3, is EPEVTQTPSHQVTQMGQEVILRCVPISNHLYFYWYRQILGQKVEFLVSFYNNEISEKSEIFDDQFSVERPDGSNFTLKIRSTKLEDSAMYFCASSPQVSENTIYFGEGSWLTVV.

The chain has TRBV6-5 and TRBJ1-2; weak D call: TRBD1 (6 bases). CDR1 is MNHEY and CDR2 is SVGAGI in the germline V gene. The CDR3 extends over 16 amino acids. Between the trimmed V and J ends, which lost 4 bases and 4 bases, there was a span of 19 bases. In nucleotides, the CDR3 is TGTGCCAGCAGTTCCTCCGATCTCAAAGGGGGCTATGGCTACACCTTC. It encodes CASSSSDLKGGYGYTF.

The CDR3 region is CASSPGNYEQYF. CDR3 nucleotides: TGTGCCAGCAGCCCTGGCAACTACGAGCAGTACTTC. This chain joins TRBV5-4 and TRBJ2-7; D is undetermined. Germline assignment: CDR1 SGHNT and CDR2 YYREEE (reference sequence). This CDR3 is 12 amino acids long. V was shortened by 4 bases and J by 3 bases, with 8 bases between the two germline ends. The full variable domain, rest sourced from reference TRBV5-4 and TRBJ2-7, is ETGVTQSPTHLIKTRGQQVTLRCSSQSGHNTVSWYQQALGQGPQFIFQYYREEENGRGNFPPRFSGLQFPNYSSELNVNALELDDSALYLCASSPGNYEQYFGPGTRLTVT.

The chain combines TRBV7-9 with TRBJ1-2; TRBD1 aligns across 8 bases. The CDR3 has 14 amino acids. After removal of 3 bases from V and 7 bases from J, the junction contained 7 bases not matched to a gene. Germline-derived CDR1 and CDR2 are SEHNR and FQNEAQ (reference sequence). In nucleotides, the CDR3 is TGTGCCAGCAGCTTTAAGACAGGGGAGGGTGGCTACACCTTC. This gives the protein CASSFKTGEGGYTF.

The chain joins TRBV19 to TRBJ2-5; TRBD2 matches 7 bases. V lost 3 bases and J lost 2; bases outside the gene matches: 15. The CDR3 runs to 18 residues. Germline V lookup: CDR1 LNHDA, CDR2 SQIVND (reference sequence). The CDR3 loop is CASSINHSGGGWQETQYF. The CDR3 DNA is TGTGCCAGTAGTATTAATCATTCGGGGGGAGGATGGCAAGAGACCCAGTACTTC.

The chain carries TRBV6-5 and TRBJ2-7; 7 positions match TRBD1. This CDR3 spans 14 amino acids. Germline V lookup: CDR1 MNHEY, CDR2 SVGAGI. V shed 2 bases and J 6 bases; nucleotides not matched to a gene: 7. The CDR3 DNA is TGTGCCAGCAGTTACCCGGGACAGCCCTTCGAGCAGTACTTC. Residues: CASSYPGQPFEQYF.

The genes are TRBV6-6 and TRBJ2-3, with D tentatively TRBD2 (7 bases). CDR1 is MNHNY and CDR2 is SVGAGI in the germline V gene (reference sequence). Trimming took off 6 bases at V and 5 bases at J, with 18 bases between the two ends. The CDR3 consists of 15 residues. The CDR3 is CASSPGGGAVDTQYF. The CDR3 region has the DNA TGTGCCAGCAGCCCCGGAGGGGGGGCGGTAGATACGCAGTATTTT.

This chain uses TRBV19 with TRBJ1-2, with D possibly matching TRBD1 (6 bases). Germline assignment: CDR1 LNHDA and CDR2 SQIVND (reference sequence). The CDR3 sequence is 15 residues long. Trimming shortened V by 8 bases and J by 0 bases, and 16 bases separated the two germline ends. CDR3 residues: CASSEQGKANYGYTF. CDR3 in DNA: TGTGCCAGTTCCGAACAGGGTAAAGCTAACTATGGCTACACCTTC. Complete variable domain (other parts from reference TRBV19 and TRBJ1-2): DGGITQSPKYLFRKEGQNVTLSCEQNLNHDAMYWYRQDPGQGLRLIYYSQIVNDFQKGDIAEGYSVSREKKESFPLTVTSAQKNPTAFYLCASSEQGKANYGYTFGSGTRLTVV.

As for this clone: Germline and junction disagree at one end, which may indicate a read error. Other DNA sequences of this sample code for an identical CDR3. The chain recombines TRBV14 with TRBJ2-2; no firm D call. This CDR3 has 13 amino acids. Germline CDR1 reads SGHDN; CDR2 reads FVKESK. CDR3 in amino acids: CASSPPSSGELFF. CDR3 DNA sequence: TGTGCGAGCAGCCCCCCGAGTTCCGGGGAGCTGTTTTTT.

The rearrangement uses TRBV19 and TRBJ1-2; weak D call: TRBD1 (5 bases). Between the trimmed V and J ends, which lost 4 bases and 3 bases, there was a span of 15 bases. CDR1 is LNHDA, CDR2 SQIVND, per germline (reference sequence). The CDR3 extends over 15 amino acids. The CDR3 DNA is TGTGCCAGTAGTACCCCCGGGGGGAGGGACTATGGCTACACCTTC. This sequence encodes CASSTPGGRDYGYTF.